This T cell receptor beta chain comes out of a study of breast tumors, draining lymph nodes, adjacent tissues. TCRdb redid the calling of the multiplex PCR reads with MiXCR, one entry per CDR3 protein. This sample has about 24,000 distinct CDR3 sequences, with roughly three quarters found just once. Notes on the study in general: The data were judged consistent with most tumor T cells coming from lymph node and expanding in tumor.

As to this clonotype: Its specificity is unknown.

Germline CDR1 and CDR2: GTSNPN and SVGIG (reference sequence). Trimming cost V 8 bases and J 9 bases; bases outside gene matches: 11. CDR3 size: 13 residues. The sample comprised tumor-adjacent breast tissue. The origin of this receptor is a female donor with breast cancer. Some clones in this sample may be carry-over from other donors' samples. The V and J genes are TRBV30 and TRBJ2-3, with 10 bases aligning to TRBD2. As DNA, the CDR3 is TGTGCCAGTAGTCTCGGGACTAGCGCCACGCAGTATTTT. This gives the protein CASSLGTSATQYF.